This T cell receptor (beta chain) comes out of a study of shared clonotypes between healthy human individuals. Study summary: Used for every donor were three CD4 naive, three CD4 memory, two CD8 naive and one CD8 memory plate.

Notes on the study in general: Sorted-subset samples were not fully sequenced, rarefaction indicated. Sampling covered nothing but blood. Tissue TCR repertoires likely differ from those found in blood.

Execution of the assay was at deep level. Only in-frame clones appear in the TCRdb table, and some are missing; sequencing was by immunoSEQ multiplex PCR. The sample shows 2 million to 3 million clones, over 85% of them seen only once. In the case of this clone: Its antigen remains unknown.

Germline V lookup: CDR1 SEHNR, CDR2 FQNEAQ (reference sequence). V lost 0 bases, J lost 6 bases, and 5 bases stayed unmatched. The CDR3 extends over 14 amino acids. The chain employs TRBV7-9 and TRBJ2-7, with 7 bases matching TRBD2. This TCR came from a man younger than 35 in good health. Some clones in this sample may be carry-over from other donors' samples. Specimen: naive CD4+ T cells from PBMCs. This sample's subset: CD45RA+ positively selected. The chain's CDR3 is CASSLAAGVAEQYF. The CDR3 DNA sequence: TGTGCCAGCAGCTTAGCTGCGGGGGTTGCCGAGCAGTACTTC. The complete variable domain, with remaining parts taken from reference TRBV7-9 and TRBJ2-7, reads DTGVSQNPRHKITKRGQNVTFRCDPISEHNRLYWYRQTLGQGPEFLTYFQNEAQLEKSRLLSDRFSAERPKGSFSTLEIQRTEQGDSAMYLCASSLAAGVAEQYFGPGTRLTVT.